A single TCR beta chain is shown here with its context. Its target is unknown. This CDR3 spans 16 amino acids. CDR1 is MNHNY and CDR2 is SVGAGI in the germline V gene (reference sequence). The V gene lost 7 bases and the J gene lost 8 bases, with 26 bases spanning the gap. This specimen comes from a study of T-cell memory formation after mild COVID-19. Notes on the study in general: Clones that contracted clustered mainly in CM and EM if CD4+ and in EMRA if CD8+. Memory from before infection featured some responding clones, which suggests cross-reactive memory joined.

TCRdb re-called the 5' RACE reads with MiXCR, one entry per CDR3 protein. In the table there are 550,000 to 700,000 distinct CDR3 sequences, approximately 15% of which are singletons. The sample was PBMCs or a T cell subset sorted from them (not recorded which). This rearrangement joins TRBV6-6 to TRBJ1-1; unclear D gene. The clonotype was recovered from an adult woman who had mild COVID-19 (a few samples of this study predate the infection). Cell type and time point are not known. The CDR3 bases are TGTGCCAGCACCACCGGGCGCGCGGGAGCAAACTTCGAAGCTTTCTTT. Protein product: CASTTGRAGANFEAFF.